These 21 T cell receptor beta chains share one sample of origin, sequenced in a study of cytomegalovirus exposure and HLA in healthy donors. PCR involved 60 Vbeta and 13 Jbeta primers. The assay was immunoSEQ multiplex PCR, and TCRdb's table has in-frame clones only and misses some. Of approximately 170,000 clones in the sample, roughly 79% were seen once. Sequences were obtained from PBMCs. The receptors come from a woman in her 30s in good health and CMV-seropositive.

This clone showed up just once. V usage is TRBV19 and J usage is TRBJ1-5; D might be TRBD1 (5 bases). The CDR3 has 14 residues. V shed 4 bases and J shed 2 bases, with 9 bases lying between them. Looked up from germline, CDR1 is LNHDA and CDR2 is SQIVND (reference sequence). The CDR3 loop reads CASSRPGGNQPQHF. The CDR3, as DNA: TGTGCCAGTAGTAGGCCGGGGGGCAATCAGCCCCAGCATTTT.

V and J are TRBV10-3 and TRBJ1-2; 11 positions match TRBD1. J gave up 3 bases and V 4 bases, and 10 bases lay outside the gene matches. The CDR3 runs to 17 residues. CDR1 is ENHRY and CDR2 is SYGVKD in the germline V gene. CDR3 in amino acids: CAISGPGQGGMDYGYTF. CDR3 DNA: TGTGCCATCAGTGGCCCGGGACAGGGGGGTATGGACTATGGCTACACCTTC.

This chain joins TRBV29-1 and TRBJ2-3; weak D call: TRBD1 (6 bases). Germline CDR1 SQVTM, CDR2 ANQGSEA. The CDR3 totals 16 residues. Trimming removed 8 bases from V and 0 bases from J, with 21 bases in between. The CDR3 here is CSTRRGGATSTDTQYF. CDR3 nucleotide sequence: TGCAGCACGCGCCGAGGGGGAGCCACTAGCACAGATACGCAGTATTTT.

This chain uses TRBV7-2 with TRBJ2-7; 10 positions agree with TRBD1. CDR1 is SGHTA, CDR2 FQGNSA, per germline. This CDR3 region has 14 residues. With V trimmed by 3 bases and J by 7 bases, 6 bases remained unmatched. CDR3 sequence: CASSFRQGAGEQYF. CDR3 bases: TGTGCCAGCAGCTTCAGACAGGGGGCTGGGGAGCAGTACTTC.

The V call is TRBV4-2, the J call TRBJ2-3, with TRBD2 matching over 11 bases. The germline gives CDR1 LGHNA, CDR2 YNFKEQ. With 4 bases clipped from V and 5 bases from J, the junction kept 11 bases outside the gene matches. The CDR3 extends over 17 amino acids. CDR3 residues: CASSPPSLAGVQDTQYF. CDR3 nucleotide sequence: TGTGCCAGCAGCCCTCCCTCACTAGCGGGAGTACAAGATACGCAGTATTTT.

The V call is TRBV27, the J call TRBJ2-7; D perhaps matches TRBD2 (7 bases). CDR1 is MNHEY and CDR2 is SMNVEV in the germline V gene (reference sequence). V lost 2 bases to trimming and J lost 3 bases, with 17 bases between them. The CDR3 has 16 residues. CDR3 region: CASSLGPGASGYEQYF. Written as DNA, the CDR3 is TGTGCCAGCAGTTTAGGACCGGGGGCTAGCGGCTACGAGCAGTACTTC.

This chain joins TRBV2 and TRBJ2-1, with 10 bases that match TRBD2. Germline V gene sequence: CDR1 SNHLY, CDR2 FYNNEI. The CDR3 spans 15 residues. Trimming at V came to 2 bases and at J to 7 bases, leaving 5 bases not matched to a gene. CDR3 coding DNA: TGTGCCAGCAGTGAACGGGGACTAGCGTTGAATGAGCAGTTCTTC. Its translation is CASSERGLALNEQFF.

The chain links TRBV30 to TRBJ2-1; D is possibly TRBD2 (5 bases). CDR3 length: 12 residues. V lost 1 base and J lost 9, with 10 bases in between. Germline V gene sequence: CDR1 GTSNPN, CDR2 SVGIG (reference sequence). CDR3 sequence reads: CAWSGEGREQFF. CDR3 DNA sequence: TGTGCCTGGAGTGGAGAGGGCCGTGAGCAGTTCTTC.

J is TRBJ2-5 and V is TRBV10-3; 12 positions agree with TRBD2. The CDR3 extends over 16 amino acids. With V trimmed by 2 bases and J by 3 bases, 4 bases remained unmatched. Germline V gene data show CDR1 as ENHRY and CDR2 as SYGVKD. This CDR3 is CAISEGLAGRKETQYF. DNA of the CDR3: TGTGCCATCAGTGAGGGACTAGCGGGGCGGAAAGAGACCCAGTACTTC.

In its sample, this clone was seen once. J is TRBJ1-6 and V is TRBV7-8, with D unclear. Germline assignment: CDR1 SGHVS and CDR2 FQNEAQ. The CDR3 sequence is 13 residues long. V was trimmed by 1 base and J by 9 bases, leaving 7 bases between them. CDR3 region: CASSLGIGSPLHF. DNA for the CDR3: TGTGCCAGCAGCTTAGGCATCGGTTCACCCCTCCACTTT. The complete variable domain, with remaining parts taken from reference TRBV7-8 and TRBJ1-6, reads GAGVSQSPRYKVAKRGQDVALRCDPISGHVSLFWYQQALGQGPEFLTYFQNEAQLDKSGLPSDRFFAERPEGSVSTLKIQRTQQEDSAVYLCASSLGIGSPLHFGNGTRLTVT.

The rearrangement uses TRBV4-3 and TRBJ1-5; perhaps TRBD1 as D (6 bases). The CDR3 is made up of 17 amino acids. Germline CDR1 reads LGHNA; CDR2 reads YSLEER. The ends were cut back, 3 bases at V and 0 bases at J, with 15 bases in the middle. The CDR3 nucleotides read TGCGCCAGCAGCCAGAACTGGGGGCGGAATAGCAATCAGCCCCAGCATTTT. Its protein is CASSQNWGRNSNQPQHF.

The chain uses TRBV5-5 and TRBJ2-7, with TRBD1 matching 7 bases. Trimming at V came to 0 bases and at J to 3 bases, leaving 0 bases not matched to a gene. The CDR3 runs to 13 residues. CDR1 and CDR2 (germline): SGHKS, YYEKEE (reference sequence). CDR3 in amino acids: CASSLDRGYEQYF. The CDR3 region has the DNA TGTGCCAGCAGCTTGGACAGGGGCTACGAGCAGTACTTC.

The rearrangement links TRBV4-3 to TRBJ2-7; 8 bases line up with TRBD1. Germline V gives CDR1 LGHNA, CDR2 YSLEER. The CDR3 runs 14 residues. V lost 3 bases, J lost 3 bases, and 4 bases stayed unmatched. CDR3: CASSQDRVSYEQYF. As DNA, the CDR3 is TGCGCCAGCAGCCAGGACAGGGTCAGCTACGAGCAGTACTTC.

The genes are TRBV5-4 and TRBJ2-2; 8 bases are a match to TRBD1. V lost 4 bases to trimming and J lost 3 bases; unmatched junction nucleotides: 8. CDR1 and CDR2 (germline): SGHNT, YYREEE (reference sequence). This CDR3 comprises 16 residues. This chain's CDR3 is CASSLVDRVDTGELFF. DNA of the CDR3: TGTGCCAGCAGCCTGGTGGACAGGGTAGACACCGGGGAGCTGTTTTTT. The full variable domain, rest sourced from reference TRBV5-4 and TRBJ2-2, is ETGVTQSPTHLIKTRGQQVTLRCSSQSGHNTVSWYQQALGQGPQFIFQYYREEENGRGNFPPRFSGLQFPNYSSELNVNALELDDSALYLCASSLVDRVDTGELFFGEGSRLTVL.

The sample holds a few counts of this clone. V is TRBV5-1 and J is TRBJ2-1; weak D call: TRBD1 (5 bases). This CDR3 spans 14 amino acids. The germline V gene has CDR1 SGHRS and CDR2 YFSETQ. Trimming stripped 0 bases from V and 7 bases from J, with 11 bases between. The DNA for the CDR3 is TGCGCCAGCAGCTTGGGACAGCTTCAAAATGAGCAGTTCTTC. As protein: CASSLGQLQNEQFF.

The chain combines TRBV4-3 with TRBJ2-7; TRBD1 matches at 7 bases. CDR3 size: 16 residues. Looked up from germline, CDR1 is LGHNA and CDR2 is YSLEER. V lost 2 bases, J lost 3 bases, and 10 bases stayed unmatched. This CDR3 reads CASSQYTGDAFYEQYF. The CDR3 region has the DNA TGCGCCAGCAGCCAATACACAGGGGACGCCTTCTACGAGCAGTACTTC.

This chain links TRBV7-7 with TRBJ2-2; TRBD2 aligns across 10 bases. Per germline, CDR1 SSHAT and CDR2 FNYEAQ (reference sequence). Trimming at V came to 1 base and at J to 4 bases, leaving 6 bases not matched to a gene. The CDR3 loop spans 17 amino acids. The CDR3 DNA reads as TGTGCCAGCAGCTTAGACCCAGCGGGGGGGCGCACCGGGGAGCTGTTTTTT. This codes for CASSLDPAGGRTGELFF.

As regards this clone: Other DNA sequences within the sample encode an identical CDR3. The chain uses TRBV4-3 and TRBJ1-2; D gene unclear. Germline CDR1 LGHNA, CDR2 YSLEER. V dropped 0 bases and J dropped 1 base, with 9 bases sitting between them. The CDR3 consists of 15 residues. CDR3 in amino acids: CASSQDWSFNYGYTF. The CDR3 DNA follows: TGCGCCAGCAGCCAAGACTGGAGTTTTAACTATGGCTACACCTTC.

The chain is built from TRBV20-1 and TRBJ2-4; D is uncertain. With 1 base removed from V and 10 bases from J, the gap between germline ends came to 5 bases. CDR1 is DFQATT, CDR2 SNEGSKA, per germline (reference sequence). This CDR3 contains 10 residues. This CDR3 is CSARALIQYF. The CDR3 coding sequence is TGCAGTGCTAGAGCCCTGATTCAGTACTTC.

This clone occurred once. This sequence joins TRBV20-1 and TRBJ1-1, with D tentatively TRBD1 (6 bases). The CDR3 runs 11 residues. Germline CDR1 is DFQATT and CDR2 is SNEGSKA (reference sequence). The CDR3 DNA is TGCGGGGGGAGGGGGAATACTGAAGCTTTCTTT. As protein: CGGRGNTEAFF.

The chain uses TRBV6-1 and TRBJ2-5, with TRBD2 matching 9 bases. V trimming: 3 bases; J trimming: 4 bases; junction bases outside the gene matches: 0. This CDR3 contains 13 residues. In germline, CDR1 is MNHNS, CDR2 SASEGT. The chain's CDR3 is CASSDSGGETQYF. The DNA of the CDR3 is TGTGCCAGCAGTGATAGCGGGGGAGAGACCCAGTACTTC.